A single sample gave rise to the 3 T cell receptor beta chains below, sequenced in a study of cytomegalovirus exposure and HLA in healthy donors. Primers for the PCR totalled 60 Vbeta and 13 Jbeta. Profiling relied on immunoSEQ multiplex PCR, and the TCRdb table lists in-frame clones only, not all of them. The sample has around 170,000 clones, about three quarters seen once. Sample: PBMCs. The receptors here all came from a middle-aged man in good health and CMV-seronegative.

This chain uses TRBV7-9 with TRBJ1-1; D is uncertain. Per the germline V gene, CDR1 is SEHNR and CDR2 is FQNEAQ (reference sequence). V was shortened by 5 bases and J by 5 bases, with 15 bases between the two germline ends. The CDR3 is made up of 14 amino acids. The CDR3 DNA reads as TGTGCCAGCAGCCTCGGCAACCTCGGGACTGAAGCTTTCTTT. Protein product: CASSLGNLGTEAFF.

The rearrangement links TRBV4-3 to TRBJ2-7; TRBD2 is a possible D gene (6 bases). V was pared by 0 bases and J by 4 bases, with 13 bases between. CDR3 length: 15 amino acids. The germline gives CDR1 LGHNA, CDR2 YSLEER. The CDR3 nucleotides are TGCGCCAGCAGCCAAGATGTGACTAGTCGGTACGAGCAGTACTTC. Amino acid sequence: CASSQDVTSRYEQYF.

CDR3 coding DNA: TGCGCCAGCAGTGAATTCGGCGGGAAGGACACCGGGGAGCTGTTTTTT. Amino acid sequence: CASSEFGGKDTGELFF. The rearrangement uses TRBV10-2 and TRBJ2-2, with D possibly being TRBD2 (6 bases). The germline V gene encodes CDR1 WSHSY and CDR2 SAAADI. CDR3 size: 16 residues. With 3 bases removed from V and 3 bases from J, the gap between germline ends came to 14 bases.